This T cell receptor beta chain was profiled in a study of beta chain features in type 1 diabetes. TCRB transcripts that were expressed got sequenced, as all of the isolated RNA had been reverse transcribed. Sequencing used immunoSEQ multiplex PCR; TCRdb keeps in-frame clones, though not all of them. The data show hundreds of thousands of clones, roughly a tenth seen once. As to this clone: Its antigen is still unknown.

General observations from the study: VDJ junctions sequenced from type 1 diabetes patients showed fewer insertions and more deletions. Within each of all four CD4+ subsets, Type 1 diabetes patients had TCRB CDR3s that were moderately but significantly shorter. Cells with high TCR expression could be over-represented by cDNA sequencing.

The TCR comes from a man between 25 and 39 years old with type 1 diabetes. The sample was naive CD4+ T cells from blood.

The CDR3 DNA follows: TGTGCCAGCAGCTACACAACACCGAGGGAAAAACTGTTTTTT. Its translation is CASSYTTPREKLFF. This chain connects TRBV7-9 to TRBJ1-4; D is uncertain. There are 14 residues in the CDR3. The germline gives CDR1 SEHNR, CDR2 FQNEAQ (reference sequence). V was pared by 4 bases and J by 8 bases, with 14 bases between.